Shown below are 14 T cell receptor beta chains from a single sample sequenced in a study of shared clonotypes between healthy human individuals. Generated by immunoSEQ multiplex PCR, the TCRdb table keeps only in-frame clones and is missing some. The table shows some 1,900,000 clones, with approximately 95% occurring only once. Naive CD8 cells lacked CD45RO, underwent positive selection for CCR7 and left out terminally differentiated effector memory CD45RA+ cells. The sequencing sample was made of naive CD8+ T cells sorted from blood. The receptors were sampled from a man aged 18 to 29 in good health.

V usage is TRBV7-9 and J usage is TRBJ2-1; no firm D call. Trimming pared 1 base from V and 4 bases from J, leaving 14 bases between. Germline assignment: CDR1 SEHNR and CDR2 FQNEAQ (reference sequence). This CDR3 has 16 amino acids. CDR3 sequence reads: CASSLDGSQPYNEQFF. CDR3 bases: TGTGCCAGCAGCTTAGATGGCTCCCAGCCTTACAATGAGCAGTTCTTC.

This clone was recorded once. One junction end disagrees with the germline gene, perhaps due to a read error. The V and J genes are TRBV5-6 and TRBJ2-7; D is undetermined. Germline V lookup: CDR1 SGHDT, CDR2 YYEEEE. The CDR3 consists of 13 residues. The CDR3 coding sequence is TGTGCCAGCAGCTTGGGGGTCTCCCACGAGCAGTACTTC. This encodes CASSLGVSHEQYF.

The chain has TRBV5-1 and TRBJ2-1, with D tentatively TRBD2 (6 bases). Germline assignment: CDR1 SGHRS and CDR2 YFSETQ. With 5 bases removed from V and 0 bases from J, the gap between germline ends came to 15 bases. The CDR3 runs to 16 residues. This chain's CDR3 is CASSPIGGDSYNEQFF. The DNA of the CDR3 is TGCGCCAGCAGTCCAATCGGGGGAGACTCCTACAATGAGCAGTTCTTC.

This chain joins TRBV5-6 and TRBJ1-2; TRBD1 matches 9 bases. Germline loops: CDR1 SGHDT, CDR2 YYEEEE. The CDR3 extends over 17 amino acids. The J segment lost 8 bases and the V segment lost 4 bases, leaving 18 bases of the junction unmatched. The CDR3, as DNA: TGTGCCAGCAGCCTTGACAGGGGGTCCCAGAGCCTCTTAGGCTACACCTTC. This sequence encodes CASSLDRGSQSLLGYTF.

The chain employs TRBV6-5 and TRBJ1-2; D is unclear. The CDR3 spans 12 residues. Trimming left V 6 bases short and J 4 bases short, with 9 bases between. CDR1 is MNHEY and CDR2 is SVGAGI in the germline V gene. CDR3 DNA sequence: TGTGCCAGCAGGTCGTCCGGCTATGGCTACACCTTC. As protein: CASRSSGYGYTF.

The genes are TRBV30 and TRBJ2-2; D is unresolved. The V end lost 4 bases, the J end lost 7 bases, and 7 bases lay between the germline ends. Germline V gives CDR1 GTSNPN, CDR2 SVGIG (reference sequence). The CDR3 is 11 residues long. The CDR3 is CAWNVGGELFF. CDR3 sequence (DNA): TGTGCCTGGAACGTTGGCGGGGAGCTGTTTTTT.

The CDR3 here is CASTLIPTRACGEAFF. CDR3 DNA sequence: TGTGCCAGCACTCTGATACCCACCAGGGCCTGCGGTGAAGCTTTCTTT. The chain has TRBV27 and TRBJ1-1; D may be TRBD1 (5 bases). The CDR3 runs 16 residues. V dropped 7 bases and J dropped 7 bases, with 25 bases sitting between them. Per the germline V gene, CDR1 is MNHEY and CDR2 is SMNVEV (reference sequence).

Note on this clone: At the DNA level, this CDR3 is encoded by other sequences in the same sample as well. The gene calls are TRBV5-6 and TRBJ2-7, with TRBD1 matching 8 bases. V lost 4 bases, J lost 2 bases, and 5 bases stayed unmatched. The germline CDR1 and CDR2 sequences are SGHDT and YYEEEE. This CDR3 region has 14 residues. The CDR3 nucleotides read TGTGCCAGCAGCCGAGGACAGGGAACCTACGAGCAGTACTTC. Residues: CASSRGQGTYEQYF.

The chain has TRBV5-1 and TRBJ2-3; D may be TRBD2 (5 bases). The CDR3 loop spans 14 amino acids. Deletions cut 2 bases from V and 4 bases from J, with 11 bases between. The germline V gene has CDR1 SGHRS and CDR2 YFSETQ. The CDR3 DNA follows: TGCGCCAGCAGCTTCGGGAACTCTCCAGATACGCAGTATTTT. The encoded protein is CASSFGNSPDTQYF.

The CDR3 sequence: CASSQEGANEQFF. The CDR3 coding sequence is TGTGCCAGCAGCCAAGAGGGTGCGAATGAGCAGTTCTTC. The rearrangement joins TRBV14 to TRBJ2-1; D is unclear. This CDR3 contains 13 residues. Germline CDR1 is SGHDN and CDR2 is FVKESK. V was cut by 0 bases and J by 7 bases, with 7 bases left in between.

Details on this clone: This same CDR3 is encoded by further DNA sequences in the sample. The chain uses TRBV30 and TRBJ2-1; D is undetermined. This CDR3 spans 12 amino acids. The ends were cut back, 0 bases at V and 6 bases at J, with 6 bases in the middle. Germline V gene data show CDR1 as GTSNPN and CDR2 as SVGIG (reference sequence). The CDR3 DNA is TGTGCCTGGAGTGTATACGGCAATGAGCAGTTCTTC. It codes for CAWSVYGNEQFF.

The chain joins TRBV28 to TRBJ2-3; 11 bases match TRBD2. V shed 6 bases, J shed 2 bases, and the junction held 22 bases outside the gene matches. The CDR3 loop spans 21 amino acids. CDR1 MDHEN and CDR2 SYDVKM come from the germline V gene. The DNA of the CDR3 is TGTGCCAGCAGACCCCGACGACTAGCGGGGCGAGAAACGCCGTACACAGATACGCAGTATTTT. This sequence encodes CASRPRRLAGRETPYTDTQYF.

Remarks on this clone: The sample holds other DNA sequences that translate to the same CDR3. This chain connects TRBV11-2 to TRBJ2-7, with D perhaps TRBD1 (5 bases). Deletions cut 1 base from V and 0 bases from J, with 7 bases between. The CDR3 covers 14 residues. The germline CDR1 and CDR2 sequences are SGHAT and FQNNGV. For the CDR3, the DNA is TGTGCCAGCAGCTTAGTAGGGGACTCCTACGAGCAGTACTTC. This translates into CASSLVGDSYEQYF. The full variable domain, in which reference TRBV11-2 and TRBJ2-7 provide the parts outside the CDR3, is EAGVAQSPRYKIIEKRQSVAFWCNPISGHATLYWYQQILGQGPKLLIQFQNNGVVDDSQLPKDRFSAERLKGVDSTLKIQPAKLEDSAVYLCASSLVGDSYEQYFGPGTRLTVT.

The chain links TRBV27 to TRBJ1-4; possible D gene TRBD1, 6 bases. Germline loops: CDR1 MNHEY, CDR2 SMNVEV (reference sequence). The CDR3 is 13 amino acids. The CDR3: CVSGQQNNEKLFF. CDR3 in DNA: TGTGTAAGCGGACAGCAGAATAATGAAAAACTGTTTTTT. Based on the CDR3 plus reference TRBV27 and TRBJ1-4, the full variable domain is EAQVTQNPRYLITVTGKKLTVTCSQNMNHEYMSWYRQDPGLGLRQIYYSMNVEVTDKGDVPEGYKVSRKEKRNFPLILESPSPNQTSLYFCVSGQQNNEKLFFGSGTQLSVL.